This T cell receptor (beta chain) was identified in a study of blood T cells in healthy people across ages. Ten milliliters was the volume of peripheral blood drawn from each donor. Between the trimmed V and J ends, which lost 2 bases and 7 bases, there was a span of 18 bases. The CDR3 loop spans 15 amino acids. CDR1 is SGDLS and CDR2 is YYNGEE in the germline V gene. Alongside a J-beta primer mix, a sample-barcoded 5' primer served in a second PCR lasting about 7 to 12 cycles. TCRdb re-called the 5' RACE reads with MiXCR, one entry per CDR3 protein. Of around 870,000 distinct CDR3 sequences in the sample, more than 25% were seen once. This clonotype was seen at least ten times.

Sequencing used blood. This TCR was sampled from a woman of 80 years or more in good health. V usage is TRBV9 and J usage is TRBJ1-2, with a possible D match to TRBD1 (5 bases). CDR3 sequence: CASSVGSQQGRGYTF. Here the CDR3 DNA reads TGTGCCAGCAGCGTGGGGTCCCAGCAGGGTCGTGGCTACACCTTC. Drawing the rest from reference TRBV9 and TRBJ1-2, the complete variable domain is DSGVTQTPKHLITATGQRVTLRCSPRSGDLSVYWYQQSLDQGLQFLIQYYNGEERAKGNILERFSAQQFPDLHSELNLSSLELGDSALYFCASSVGSQQGRGYTFGSGTRLTVV.